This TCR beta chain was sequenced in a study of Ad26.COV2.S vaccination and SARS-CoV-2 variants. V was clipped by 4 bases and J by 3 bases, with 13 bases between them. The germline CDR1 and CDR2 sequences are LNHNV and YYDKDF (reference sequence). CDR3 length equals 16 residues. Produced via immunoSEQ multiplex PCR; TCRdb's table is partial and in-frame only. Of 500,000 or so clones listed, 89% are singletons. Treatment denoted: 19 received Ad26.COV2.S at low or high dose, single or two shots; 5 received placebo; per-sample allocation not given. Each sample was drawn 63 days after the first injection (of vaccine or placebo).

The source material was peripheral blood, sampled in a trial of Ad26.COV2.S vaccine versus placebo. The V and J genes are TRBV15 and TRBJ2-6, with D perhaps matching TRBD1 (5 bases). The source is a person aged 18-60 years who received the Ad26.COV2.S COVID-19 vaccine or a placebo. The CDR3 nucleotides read TGTGCCACCAGCAAAGGGGTTCATGGTGGGGCCAACGTCCTGACTTTC. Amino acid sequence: CATSKGVHGGANVLTF.